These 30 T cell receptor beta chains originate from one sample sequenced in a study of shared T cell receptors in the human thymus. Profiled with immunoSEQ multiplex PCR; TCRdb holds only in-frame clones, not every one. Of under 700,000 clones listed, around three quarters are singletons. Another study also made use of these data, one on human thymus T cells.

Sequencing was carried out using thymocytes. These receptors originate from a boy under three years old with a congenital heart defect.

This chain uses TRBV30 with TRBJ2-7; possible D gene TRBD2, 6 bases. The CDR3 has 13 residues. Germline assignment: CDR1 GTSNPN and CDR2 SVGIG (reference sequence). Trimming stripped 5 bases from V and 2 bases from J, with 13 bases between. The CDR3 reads CAWAETSAYEQYF. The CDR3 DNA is TGTGCCTGGGCCGAGACTAGTGCCTACGAGCAGTACTTC.

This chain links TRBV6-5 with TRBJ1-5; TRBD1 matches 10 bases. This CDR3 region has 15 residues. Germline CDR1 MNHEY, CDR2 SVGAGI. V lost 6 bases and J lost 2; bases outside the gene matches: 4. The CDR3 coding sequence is TGTGCCAGCAGACCTGGACAGGGGGGCAATCAGCCCCAGCATTTT. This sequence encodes CASRPGQGGNQPQHF.

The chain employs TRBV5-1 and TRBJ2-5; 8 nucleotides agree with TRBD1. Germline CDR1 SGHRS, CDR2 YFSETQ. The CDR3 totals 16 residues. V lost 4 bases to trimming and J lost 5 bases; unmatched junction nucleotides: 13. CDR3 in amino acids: CASSTWSTGGRETQYF. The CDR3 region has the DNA TGCGCCAGCAGCACCTGGAGCACAGGGGGGAGGGAGACCCAGTACTTC.

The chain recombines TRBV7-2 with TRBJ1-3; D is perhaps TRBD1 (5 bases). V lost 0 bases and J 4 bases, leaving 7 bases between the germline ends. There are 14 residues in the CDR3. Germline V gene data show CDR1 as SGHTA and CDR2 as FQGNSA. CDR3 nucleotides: TGTGCCAGCAGCTTAGCAGGGGTCGGAAACACCATATATTTT. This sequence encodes CASSLAGVGNTIYF.

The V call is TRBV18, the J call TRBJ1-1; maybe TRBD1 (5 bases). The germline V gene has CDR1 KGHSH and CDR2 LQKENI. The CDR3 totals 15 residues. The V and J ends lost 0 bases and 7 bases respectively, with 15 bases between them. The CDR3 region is CASSPPTDSFHEAFF. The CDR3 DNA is TGTGCCAGCTCACCACCTACAGACAGTTTTCATGAAGCTTTCTTT.

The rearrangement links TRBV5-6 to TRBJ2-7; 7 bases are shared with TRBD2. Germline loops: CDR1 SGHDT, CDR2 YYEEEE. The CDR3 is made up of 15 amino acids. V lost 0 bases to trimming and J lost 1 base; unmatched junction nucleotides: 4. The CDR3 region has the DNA TGTGCCAGCAGCTTGGAGGGCGGGAGTTCCTACGAGCAGTACTTC. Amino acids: CASSLEGGSSYEQYF.

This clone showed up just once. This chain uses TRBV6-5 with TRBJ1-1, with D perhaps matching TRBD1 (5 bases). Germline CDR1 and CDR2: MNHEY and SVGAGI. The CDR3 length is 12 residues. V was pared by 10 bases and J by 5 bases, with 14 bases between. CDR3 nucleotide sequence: TGTGCCACCTTGGGTGGGGGGACTGAAGCTTTCTTT. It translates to CATLGGGTEAFF.

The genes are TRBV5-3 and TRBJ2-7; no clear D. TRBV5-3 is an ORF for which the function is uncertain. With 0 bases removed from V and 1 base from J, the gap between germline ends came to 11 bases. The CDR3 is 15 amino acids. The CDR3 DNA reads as TGTGCCAGAAGCTTGGATGGCCTTTATTCCTACGAGCAGTACTTC. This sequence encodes CARSLDGLYSYEQYF.

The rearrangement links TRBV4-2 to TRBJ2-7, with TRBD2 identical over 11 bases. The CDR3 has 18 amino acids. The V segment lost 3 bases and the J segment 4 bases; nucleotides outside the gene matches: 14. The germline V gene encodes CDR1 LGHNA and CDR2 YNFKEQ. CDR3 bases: TGTGCCAGCAGCCAGGGACTAGCGGATCCCTCCTTCTCATACGAGCAGTACTTC. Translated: CASSQGLADPSFSYEQYF.

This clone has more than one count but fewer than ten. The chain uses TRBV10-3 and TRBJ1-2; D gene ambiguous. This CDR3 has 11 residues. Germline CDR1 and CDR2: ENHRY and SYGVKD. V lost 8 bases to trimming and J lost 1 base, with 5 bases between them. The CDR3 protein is CAIGSNYGYTF. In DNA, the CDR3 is TGTGCCATCGGCAGTAACTATGGCTACACCTTC.

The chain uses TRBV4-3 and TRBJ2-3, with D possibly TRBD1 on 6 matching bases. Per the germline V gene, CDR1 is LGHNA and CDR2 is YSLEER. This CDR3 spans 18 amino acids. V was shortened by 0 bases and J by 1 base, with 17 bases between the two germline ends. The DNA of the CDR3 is TGCGCCAGCAGCCAAGAGCCTACAGGGATCCCACGCACAGATACGCAGTATTTT. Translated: CASSQEPTGIPRTDTQYF.

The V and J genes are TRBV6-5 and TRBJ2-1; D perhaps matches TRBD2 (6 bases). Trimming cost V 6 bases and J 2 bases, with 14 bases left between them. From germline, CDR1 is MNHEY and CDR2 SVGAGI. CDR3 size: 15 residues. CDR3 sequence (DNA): TGTGCCAGCAGACCTAGGACTACCCCCTACAATGAGCAGTTCTTC. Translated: CASRPRTTPYNEQFF.

CDR3 region: CASSPGAGPTDTQYF. CDR3 coding DNA: TGTGCCAGCTCACCCGGGGCGGGACCCACAGATACGCAGTATTTT. The chain joins TRBV18 to TRBJ2-3; D possibly corresponds to TRBD2 (6 bases). The CDR3 loop spans 15 amino acids. Trimming took off 3 bases at V and 2 bases at J, with 12 bases between the two ends. Germline lookup yields CDR1 KGHSH and CDR2 LQKENI.

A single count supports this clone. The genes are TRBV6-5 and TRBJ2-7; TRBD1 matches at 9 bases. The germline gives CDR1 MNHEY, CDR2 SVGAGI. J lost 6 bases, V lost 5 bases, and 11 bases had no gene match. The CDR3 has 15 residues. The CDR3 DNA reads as TGTGCCAGCAGTCCCTCCCTAGACAGGGGGGCCGAGCAGTACTTC. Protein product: CASSPSLDRGAEQYF.

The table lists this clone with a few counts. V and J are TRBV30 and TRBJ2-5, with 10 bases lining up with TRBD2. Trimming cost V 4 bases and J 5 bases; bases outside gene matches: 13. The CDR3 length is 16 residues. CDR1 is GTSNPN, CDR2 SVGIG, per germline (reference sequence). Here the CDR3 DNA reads TGTGCCTGGACTTCGCACCTAGCGGGAGAGCGGGAGACCCAGTACTTC. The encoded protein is CAWTSHLAGERETQYF.

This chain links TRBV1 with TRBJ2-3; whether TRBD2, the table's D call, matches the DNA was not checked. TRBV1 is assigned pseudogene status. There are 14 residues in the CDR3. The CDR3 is CPSGGTWSTDTQYF. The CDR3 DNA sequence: TGCCCCAGCGGGGGGACTTGGAGCACAGATACGCAGTATTTT.

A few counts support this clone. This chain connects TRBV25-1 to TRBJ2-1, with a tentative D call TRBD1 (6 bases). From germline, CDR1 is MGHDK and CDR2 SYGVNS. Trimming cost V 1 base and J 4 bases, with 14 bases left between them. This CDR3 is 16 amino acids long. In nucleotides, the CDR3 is TGTGCCAGCAGTGAATGGGGGCCAACAGGGTACAATGAGCAGTTCTTC. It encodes CASSEWGPTGYNEQFF.

CDR3 loop: CAWSATSSGSHNEQFF. The CDR3 DNA reads TGTGCCTGGAGTGCCACTAGCAGCGGGTCCCACAATGAGCAGTTCTTC. The V and J genes are TRBV30 and TRBJ2-1; a weak D match, TRBD2 (6 bases). Per germline, CDR1 GTSNPN and CDR2 SVGIG (reference sequence). Trimming left V 1 base short and J 5 bases short, with 18 bases between. The CDR3 is 16 amino acids.

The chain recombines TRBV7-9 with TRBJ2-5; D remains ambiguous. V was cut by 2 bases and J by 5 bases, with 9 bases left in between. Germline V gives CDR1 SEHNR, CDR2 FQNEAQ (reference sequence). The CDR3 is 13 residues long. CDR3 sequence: CASSLTVLETQYF. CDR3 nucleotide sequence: TGTGCCAGCAGCTTAACAGTTCTGGAGACCCAGTACTTC.

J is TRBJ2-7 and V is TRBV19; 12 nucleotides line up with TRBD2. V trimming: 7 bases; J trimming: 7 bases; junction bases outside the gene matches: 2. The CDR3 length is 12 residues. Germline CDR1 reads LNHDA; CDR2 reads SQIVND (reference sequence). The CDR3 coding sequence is TGTGCCAGTACTAGCGGGAGGGGAGAGCAGTACTTC. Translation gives CASTSGRGEQYF.

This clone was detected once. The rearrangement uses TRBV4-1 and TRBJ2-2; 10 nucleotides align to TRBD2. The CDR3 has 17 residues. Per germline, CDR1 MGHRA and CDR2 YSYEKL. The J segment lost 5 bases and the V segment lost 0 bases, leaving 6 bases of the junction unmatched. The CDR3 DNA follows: TGCGCCAGCAGCCAAGATGGAGCGGGAGGGAGGACCGGGGAGCTGTTTTTT. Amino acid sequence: CASSQDGAGGRTGELFF.

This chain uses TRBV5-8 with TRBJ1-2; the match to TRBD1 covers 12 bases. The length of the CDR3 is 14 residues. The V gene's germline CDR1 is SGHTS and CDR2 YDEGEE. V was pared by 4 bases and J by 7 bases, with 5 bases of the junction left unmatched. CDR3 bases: TGTGCCAGCAGCCTTGGGACAGGGGGCTGTGGCTACACCTTC. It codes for CASSLGTGGCGYTF.

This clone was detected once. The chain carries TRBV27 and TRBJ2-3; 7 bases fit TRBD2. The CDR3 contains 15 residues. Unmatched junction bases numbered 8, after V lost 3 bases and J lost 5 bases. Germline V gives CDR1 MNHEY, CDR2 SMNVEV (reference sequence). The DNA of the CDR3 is TGTGCCAGCAGTTTCGAGGGAGGGCCGATAGATACGCAGTATTTT. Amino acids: CASSFEGGPIDTQYF.

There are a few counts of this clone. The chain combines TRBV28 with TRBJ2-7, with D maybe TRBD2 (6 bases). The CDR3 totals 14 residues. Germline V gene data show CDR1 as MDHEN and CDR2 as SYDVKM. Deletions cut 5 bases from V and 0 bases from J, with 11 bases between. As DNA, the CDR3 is TGTGCCAGCAGTACGGGACTTCGCTCCTACGAGCAGTACTTC. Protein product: CASSTGLRSYEQYF. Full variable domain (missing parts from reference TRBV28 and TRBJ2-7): DVKVTQSSRYLVKRTGEKVFLECVQDMDHENMFWYRQDPGLGLRLIYFSYDVKMKEKGDIPEGYSVSREKKERFSLILESASTNQTSMYLCASSTGLRSYEQYFGPGTRLTVT.

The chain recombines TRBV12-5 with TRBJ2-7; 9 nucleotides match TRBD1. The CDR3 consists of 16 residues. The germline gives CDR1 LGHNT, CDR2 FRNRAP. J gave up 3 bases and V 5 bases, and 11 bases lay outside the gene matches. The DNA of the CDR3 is TGTGCTAGTGGTATGCCCGGGACAGGGAAGATCTACGAGCAGTACTTC. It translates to CASGMPGTGKIYEQYF.

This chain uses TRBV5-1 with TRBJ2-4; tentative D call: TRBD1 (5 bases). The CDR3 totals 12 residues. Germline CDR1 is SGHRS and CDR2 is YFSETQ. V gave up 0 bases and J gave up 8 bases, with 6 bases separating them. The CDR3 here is CASSLEGDIQYF. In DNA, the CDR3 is TGCGCCAGCAGCTTGGAAGGGGACATTCAGTACTTC. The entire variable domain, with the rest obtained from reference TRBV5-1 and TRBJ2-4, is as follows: KAGVTQTPRYLIKTRGQQVTLSCSPISGHRSVSWYQQTPGQGLQFLFEYFSETQRNKGNFPGRFSGRQFSNSRSEMNVSTLELGDSALYLCASSLEGDIQYFGAGTRLSVL.

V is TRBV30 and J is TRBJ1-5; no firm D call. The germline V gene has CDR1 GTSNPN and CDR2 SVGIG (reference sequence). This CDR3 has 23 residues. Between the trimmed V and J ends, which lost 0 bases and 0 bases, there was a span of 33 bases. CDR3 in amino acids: CAWSVLPSFQSIAGQYSNQPQHF. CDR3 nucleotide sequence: TGTGCCTGGAGTGTACTCCCCAGTTTCCAATCCATCGCGGGTCAATATAGCAATCAGCCCCAGCATTTT.

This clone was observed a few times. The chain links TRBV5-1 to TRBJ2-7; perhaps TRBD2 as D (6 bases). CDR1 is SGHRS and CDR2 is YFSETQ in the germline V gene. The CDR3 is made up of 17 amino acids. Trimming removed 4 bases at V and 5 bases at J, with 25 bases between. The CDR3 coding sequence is TGCGCCAGCAGCGGGTATATTGTCGGGAGCATAAAACACGAGCAGTACTTC. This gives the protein CASSGYIVGSIKHEQYF.

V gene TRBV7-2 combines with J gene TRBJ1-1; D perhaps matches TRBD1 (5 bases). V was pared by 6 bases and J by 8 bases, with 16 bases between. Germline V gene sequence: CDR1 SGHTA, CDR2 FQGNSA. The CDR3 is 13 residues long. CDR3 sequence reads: CASRHVQGSEAFF. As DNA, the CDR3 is TGTGCCAGCAGGCACGTGCAGGGTTCAGAAGCTTTCTTT. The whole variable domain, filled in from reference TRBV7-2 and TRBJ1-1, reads GAGVSQSPSNKVTEKGKDVELRCDPISGHTALYWYRQSLGQGLEFLIYFQGNSAPDKSGLPSDRFSAERTGGSVSTLTIQRTQQEDSAVYLCASRHVQGSEAFFGQGTRLTVV.

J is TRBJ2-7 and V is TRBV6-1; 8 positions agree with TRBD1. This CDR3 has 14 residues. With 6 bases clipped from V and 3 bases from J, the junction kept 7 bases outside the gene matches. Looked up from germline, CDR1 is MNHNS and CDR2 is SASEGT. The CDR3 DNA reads TGTGCCAGCAGACCCCGGACAGGGAGCTACGAGCAGTACTTC. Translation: CASRPRTGSYEQYF.